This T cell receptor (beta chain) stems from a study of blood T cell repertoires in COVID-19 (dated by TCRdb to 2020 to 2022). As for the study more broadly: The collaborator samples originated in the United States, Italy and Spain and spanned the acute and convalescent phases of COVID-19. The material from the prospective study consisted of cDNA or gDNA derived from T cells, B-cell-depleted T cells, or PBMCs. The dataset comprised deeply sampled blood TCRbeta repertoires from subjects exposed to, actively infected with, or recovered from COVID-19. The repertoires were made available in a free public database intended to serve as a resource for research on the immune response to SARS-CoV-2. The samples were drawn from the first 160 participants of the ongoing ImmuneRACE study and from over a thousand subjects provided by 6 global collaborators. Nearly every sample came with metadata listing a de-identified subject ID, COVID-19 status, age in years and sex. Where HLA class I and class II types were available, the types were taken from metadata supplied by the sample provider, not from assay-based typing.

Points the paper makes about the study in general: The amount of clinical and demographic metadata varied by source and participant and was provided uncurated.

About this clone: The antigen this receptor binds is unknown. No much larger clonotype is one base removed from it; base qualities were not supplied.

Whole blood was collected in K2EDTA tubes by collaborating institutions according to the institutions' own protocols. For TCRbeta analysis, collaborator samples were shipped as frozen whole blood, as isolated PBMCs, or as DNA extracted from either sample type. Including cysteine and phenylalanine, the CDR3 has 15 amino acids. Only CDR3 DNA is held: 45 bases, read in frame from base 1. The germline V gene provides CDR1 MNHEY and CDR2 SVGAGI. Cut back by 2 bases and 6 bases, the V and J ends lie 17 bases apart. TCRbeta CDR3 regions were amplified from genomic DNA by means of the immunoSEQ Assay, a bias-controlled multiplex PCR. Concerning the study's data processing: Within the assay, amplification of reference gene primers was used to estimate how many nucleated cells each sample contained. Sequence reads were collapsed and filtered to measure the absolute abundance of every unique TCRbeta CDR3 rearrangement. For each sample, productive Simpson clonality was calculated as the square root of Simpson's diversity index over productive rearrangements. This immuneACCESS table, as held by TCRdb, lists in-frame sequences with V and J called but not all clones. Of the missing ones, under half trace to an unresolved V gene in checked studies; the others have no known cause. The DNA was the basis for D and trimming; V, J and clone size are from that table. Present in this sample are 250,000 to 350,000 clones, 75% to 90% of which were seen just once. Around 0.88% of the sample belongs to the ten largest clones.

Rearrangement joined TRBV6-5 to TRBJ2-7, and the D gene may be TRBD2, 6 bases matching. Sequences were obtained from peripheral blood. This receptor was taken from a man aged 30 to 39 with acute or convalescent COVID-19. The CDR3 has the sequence CASSYPSGGRREQYF. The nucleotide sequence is TGTGCCAGCAGTTACCCGTCTGGAGGGAGGCGCGAGCAGTACTTC.